The 5 T cell receptor beta chains below were found in one sample sequenced in a study of radiation and T cells in renal cell carcinoma. Regarding treatment: treatment-naive control, cytoreductive nephrectomy. Libraries were prepared by immunoSEQ multiplex PCR; TCRdb keeps only in-frame clonotypes and omits some of them. Counted here are 7,500 to 8,000 clones, less than 75% occurring once; the ten biggest clones make up 40%. The sample here was tumor tissue, taken from a patient whose treatment was nephrectomy without radiotherapy. The receptor source for this set is a woman in her seventies with renal cell carcinoma.

This chain joins TRBV5-6 and TRBJ2-6, with D tentatively TRBD2 (5 bases). V dropped 5 bases and J dropped 0 bases, with 9 bases sitting between them. The CDR3 runs 15 residues. Germline CDR1 is SGHDT and CDR2 is YYEEEE. CDR3 in amino acids: CASSDRGSGANVLTF. DNA for the CDR3: TGTGCCAGCAGTGACCGGGGCTCTGGGGCCAACGTCCTGACTTTC.

Only one count was recorded for this clone. The chain uses TRBV5-6 and TRBJ2-7, with 7 bases lining up with TRBD1. The J segment lost 3 bases and the V segment lost 0 bases, leaving 6 bases of the junction unmatched. The CDR3 sequence is 15 residues long. The germline gives CDR1 SGHDT, CDR2 YYEEEE. Here the CDR3 reads CASSLGQGFNYEQYF. The CDR3 nucleotides read TGTGCCAGCAGCTTGGGACAGGGATTCAACTACGAGCAGTACTTC. The complete variable domain, with remaining parts taken from reference TRBV5-6 and TRBJ2-7, reads DAGVTQSPTHLIKTRGQQVTLRCSPKSGHDTVSWYQQALGQGPQFIFQYYEEEERQRGNFPDRFSGHQFPNYSSELNVNALLLGDSALYLCASSLGQGFNYEQYFGPGTRLTVT.

The CDR3 sequence: CASSLAPRAGGGNTEAFF. The CDR3 DNA is TGTGCCAGCAGCTTAGCTCCAAGGGCAGGGGGAGGGAACACTGAAGCTTTCTTT. This sequence joins TRBV7-9 and TRBJ1-1, with 7 nucleotides matching TRBD1. V lost 0 bases, J lost 1 base, and 11 bases stayed unmatched. The length of the CDR3 is 18 residues. CDR1 and CDR2 from the germline V gene are SEHNR and FQNEAQ (reference sequence). Full variable domain (missing parts from reference TRBV7-9 and TRBJ1-1): DTGVSQNPRHKITKRGQNVTFRCDPISEHNRLYWYRQTLGQGPEFLTYFQNEAQLEKSRLLSDRFSAERPKGSFSTLEIQRTEQGDSAMYLCASSLAPRAGGGNTEAFFGQGTRLTVV.

This clone has just a few counts. The rearrangement links TRBV2 to TRBJ1-2; perhaps TRBD1 as D (5 bases). CDR1 and CDR2 from the germline V gene are SNHLY and FYNNEI. This CDR3 region has 15 residues. The V end lost 6 bases, the J end lost 2 bases, and 16 bases lay between the germline ends. CDR3 DNA sequence: TGTGCCAGCAGCCCCGGGACTCCAGGGAACTATGGCTACACCTTC. Protein sequence: CASSPGTPGNYGYTF.

The chain couples TRBV6-1 to TRBJ1-2, with D possibly matching TRBD1 (5 bases). The CDR3 runs 14 residues. The germline CDR1 and CDR2 sequences are MNHNS and SASEGT. V lost 6 bases, J lost 7 bases, and 18 bases lay in between. CDR3 bases: TGTGCCAGCAGGGAGGGACGGGGGAGTCCTGGCTACACCTTC. This gives the protein CASREGRGSPGYTF.